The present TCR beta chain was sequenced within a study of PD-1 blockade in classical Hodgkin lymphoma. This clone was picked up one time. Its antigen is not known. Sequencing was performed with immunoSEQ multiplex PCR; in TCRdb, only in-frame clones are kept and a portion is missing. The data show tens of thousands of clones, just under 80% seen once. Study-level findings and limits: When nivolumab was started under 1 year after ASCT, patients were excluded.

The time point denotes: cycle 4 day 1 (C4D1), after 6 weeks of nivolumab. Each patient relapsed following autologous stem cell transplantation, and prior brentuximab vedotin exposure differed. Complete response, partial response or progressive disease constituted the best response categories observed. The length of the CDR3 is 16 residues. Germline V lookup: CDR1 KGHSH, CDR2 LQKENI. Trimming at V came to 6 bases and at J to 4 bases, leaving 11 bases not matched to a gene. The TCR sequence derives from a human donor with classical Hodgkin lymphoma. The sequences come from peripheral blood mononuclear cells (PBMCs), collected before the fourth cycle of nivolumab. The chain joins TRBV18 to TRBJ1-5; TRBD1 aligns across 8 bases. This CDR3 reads CASSHQGASSNQPQHF. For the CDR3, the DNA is TGTGCCAGCTCGCACCAGGGGGCGAGCTCTAATCAGCCCCAGCATTTT.